A selection of T cell receptor beta chains follows, all from one sample in a study of T cell changes during pregnancy in multiple sclerosis. Using immunoSEQ multiplex PCR, the repertoire was profiled, and TCRdb retains in-frame clones only, with some absent. Of roughly 40,000 clones in the sample, around 90% are singletons; the top ten hold 0.43%. Sequenced material: CD4+ T cells from peripheral blood mononuclear cells, taken in the third trimester of pregnancy. The source is a female donor with multiple sclerosis, enrolled in a pregnancy study. Both conserved end residues are part of each CDR3. A D gene is named only where the DNA matches it firmly. The listing skips clone size in some rows; elsewhere it reads once, few, many or a size class.

J: TRBJ1-5
D: -
size: -
V: TRBV5-1
DNA: TGCGCCAGCAGCACCGACGGAGTGAGCAATCAGCCCCAGCATTTT
CDR3: CASSTDGVSNQPQHF

J: TRBJ2-7
D: -
size: -
V: TRBV9
DNA: TGTGCCAGCAGCGAGGGGACTCGCTTAGGCTACGAGCAGTACTTC
CDR3: CASSEGTRLGYEQYF

J: TRBJ1-2
D: TRBD1
size: -
V: TRBV29-1
DNA: TGCAGCGTATTAACAGGGGAGTACGGCTACACCTTC
CDR3: CSVLTGEYGYTF

J: TRBJ2-3
D: TRBD2
size: -
V: TRBV20-1
DNA: TGCAGTGCTAGGCGGGGGGATACGCAGTATTTT
CDR3: CSARRGDTQYF

J: TRBJ2-1
D: TRBD2
size: -
V: TRBV6-1
DNA: TGTGCCAGCAGTGAAATGCCAGGGGGCGTTAGGACTAGCGGTTACAATGAGCAGTTCTTC
CDR3: CASSEMPGGVRTSGYNEQFF

J: TRBJ2-2
D: TRBD2
size: -
V: TRBV11-2
DNA: TGTGCCAGCAGCTTAGGGGGGGGAGCGGGAGACACCGGGGAGCTGTTTTTT
CDR3: CASSLGGGAGDTGELFF

J: TRBJ1-3
D: -
size: -
V: TRBV7-9
DNA: TGTGCCAGCAGCCCCGGACAGAGAAACACCATATATTTT
CDR3: CASSPGQRNTIYF

J: TRBJ1-1
D: -
size: -
V: TRBV11-2
DNA: TGTGCCAGCAGCTCTTCGAGGGGGATCACTGAAGCTTTCTTT
CDR3: CASSSSRGITEAFF

J: TRBJ2-2
D: TRBD2
size: -
V: TRBV2
DNA: TGTGCCAGCAGTGGACTAGCGGGAGCCACCGGGGAGCTGTTTTTT
CDR3: CASSGLAGATGELFF

J: TRBJ2-5
D: -
size: -
V: TRBV7-6
DNA: TGTGCCAGCACCCCCGTCGGGGGAGAGACCCAGTACTTC
CDR3: CASTPVGGETQYF

J: TRBJ2-5
D: -
size: -
V: TRBV30
DNA: TGTGCCTGGACTCAGGGGTCGATGGCCTTTCAAGAGACCCAGTACTTC
CDR3: CAWTQGSMAFQETQYF

J: TRBJ1-1
D: -
size: -
V: TRBV10-1
DNA: TGCGCCAGCAGTGTTCGCGGGGTGGGGTGCACTGAAGCTTTCTTT
CDR3: CASSVRGVGCTEAFF

J: TRBJ2-7
D: TRBD2
size: -
V: TRBV28
DNA: TGTGCCAGCAAATTAGCGGGAGGCGTCTACGAGCAGTACTTC
CDR3: CASKLAGGVYEQYF

J: TRBJ2-1
D: TRBD2
size: few
V: TRBV18
DNA: TGTGCCAGCTCACCACTAGCGGGAGTCAATAGCTACAATGAGCAGTTCTTC
CDR3: CASSPLAGVNSYNEQFF

J: TRBJ1-2
D: -
size: -
V: TRBV10-3
DNA: TGTGCCATCACGGGGGAGTTGACTGCTTATGGCTACACCTTC
CDR3: CAITGELTAYGYTF

J: TRBJ1-4
D: -
size: -
V: TRBV19
DNA: TGTGCCAGTAGTCCACGACAGATAAATGAAAAACTGTTTTTT
CDR3: CASSPRQINEKLFF

J: TRBJ2-5
D: TRBD2
size: -
V: TRBV11-2
DNA: TGTGCCAGCAGCATAGGACTAGCGGGAGGCGAGACCCAGTACTTC
CDR3: CASSIGLAGGETQYF

J: TRBJ1-6
D: TRBD1
size: -
V: TRBV6-1
DNA: TGTGCCAGCAGTGGCGACAGGGTCTCACCCCTCCACTTT
CDR3: CASSGDRVSPLHF